The clone carrying this T cell receptor (beta chain) turned up a few times. This sample is drawn from a study of blood T cell repertoires in COVID-19. For the study at large: T cells, B-cell-depleted T cells, or PBMCs supplied cDNA or gDNA.

V lost 6 bases and J lost 4, with 10 bases in between. The germline CDR1 and CDR2 sequences are SGHAT and FQNNGV. The CDR3 is 13 residues long. Under the authors' procedure: Amplification of reference gene primers provided the estimated nucleated cell counts. Profiled with immunoSEQ multiplex PCR; TCRdb holds only in-frame clones, not every one. That table is the source of V, J and clone size, and D and trimming were worked out from the DNA. The table records more than 15,000 clones, more than 85% of them present only once. This chain joins TRBV11-2 and TRBJ1-5; D ambiguous. The sample consisted of peripheral blood. The TCR originated in a woman in her forties or fifties with active COVID-19. This chain's CDR3 is CASRLDLNQPQHF. In DNA, the CDR3 is TGTGCCAGCAGGCTTGACTTAAATCAGCCCCAGCATTTT.